These T cell receptor beta chains were read from a single sample in a study of shared clonotypes between healthy human individuals. Some clones are missing from TCRdb's copy, which holds only in-frame ones; the method was immunoSEQ multiplex PCR. Among about 2 million clones listed, about 94% were seen once. Sequenced material: naive CD8+ T cells sorted from blood. The receptors here all came from a man between 18 and 29 years old in good health. Each CDR3 is given with its conserved first and last residue. D genes are given only for firm matches. Size tells how often a clone was seen (once, few, many) or the class of an expanded clone, and some rows leave it out.

CDR3 protein: CASSLATGADGYTF
CDR3 DNA: TGCGCCAGCAGCTTGGCGACGGGGGCAGATGGCTACACCTTC
clone size: -
V gene: TRBV5-1
D gene: -
J gene: TRBJ1-2

CDR3 protein: CASSYSMAGTEQYF
CDR3 DNA: TGTGCCAGCAGTTACTCGATGGCGGGTACCGAGCAGTACTTC
clone size: -
V gene: TRBV6-5
D gene: -
J gene: TRBJ2-7

CDR3 protein: CASSQEESRTLNYEQYF
CDR3 DNA: TGCGCCAGCAGCCAAGAAGAATCGAGGACTCTGAACTACGAGCAGTACTTC
clone size: once
V gene: TRBV4-3
D gene: -
J gene: TRBJ2-7

CDR3 protein: CASSGVRAGGLNGYTF
CDR3 DNA: TGTGCCAGCAGTGGAGTTAGGGCAGGGGGCTTGAATGGCTACACCTTC
clone size: -
V gene: TRBV6-1
D gene: TRBD1
J gene: TRBJ1-2

CDR3 protein: CASSAASGVSSYNSPLHF
CDR3 DNA: TGTGCCAGCAGCGCCGCCTCAGGGGTGAGCTCCTATAATTCACCCCTCCACTTT
clone size: -
V gene: TRBV7-6
D gene: -
J gene: TRBJ1-6

CDR3 protein: CASSIVGTSGTYEQYF
CDR3 DNA: TGTGCCAGTAGTATAGTCGGGACTAGCGGGACCTACGAGCAGTACTTC
clone size: -
V gene: TRBV19
D gene: TRBD2
J gene: TRBJ2-7

CDR3 protein: CASGTTPDEQYF
CDR3 DNA: TGTGCCAGCGGGACCACCCCTGACGAGCAGTACTTC
clone size: -
V gene: TRBV9
D gene: -
J gene: TRBJ2-7

CDR3 protein: CASSFFMNTEAFF
CDR3 DNA: TGCGCCAGCAGCTTCTTCATGAACACTGAAGCTTTCTTT
clone size: -
V gene: TRBV5-1
D gene: -
J gene: TRBJ1-1

CDR3 protein: CASSPRQGAYEQYF
CDR3 DNA: TGTGCCAGCAGCCCTAGACAGGGAGCCTACGAGCAGTACTTC
clone size: -
V gene: TRBV11-2
D gene: TRBD1
J gene: TRBJ2-7

CDR3 protein: CAWRENTEAFF
CDR3 DNA: TGTGCCTGGAGAGAGAACACTGAAGCTTTCTTT
clone size: -
V gene: TRBV30
D gene: -
J gene: TRBJ1-1

CDR3 protein: CASSLGDAPYNEQFF
CDR3 DNA: TGTGCCAGCAGCTTAGGGGACGCCCCCTACAATGAGCAGTTCTTC
clone size: -
V gene: TRBV7-3
D gene: -
J gene: TRBJ2-1

CDR3 protein: CASSHDRAAYEQYF
CDR3 DNA: TGCGCCAGCAGCCACGACAGGGCTGCCTACGAGCAGTACTTC
clone size: -
V gene: TRBV5-1
D gene: TRBD1
J gene: TRBJ2-7

CDR3 protein: CASSVDSLNTGELFF
CDR3 DNA: TGTGCCAGCAGCGTAGACAGCCTAAACACCGGGGAGCTGTTTTTT
clone size: -
V gene: TRBV9
D gene: -
J gene: TRBJ2-2

CDR3 protein: CASSQDWIPDRSYEQYF
CDR3 DNA: TGCGCCAGCAGCCAAGATTGGATCCCCGACAGGTCCTACGAGCAGTACTTC
clone size: -
V gene: TRBV4-3
D gene: -
J gene: TRBJ2-7

CDR3 protein: CASSPTGANYGYTF
CDR3 DNA: TGTGCCAGCAGCCCGACAGGAGCTAACTATGGCTACACCTTC
clone size: -
V gene: TRBV6-1
D gene: -
J gene: TRBJ1-2

CDR3 protein: CASSQGAQVSGANVLTF
CDR3 DNA: TGTGCCAGCAGCCAGGGGGCGCAAGTCTCTGGGGCCAACGTCCTGACTTTC
clone size: -
V gene: TRBV9
D gene: TRBD1
J gene: TRBJ2-6

CDR3 protein: CASSLSATLWDEQFF
CDR3 DNA: TGTGCCAGCAGTTTATCCGCAACCCTTTGGGATGAGCAGTTCTTC
clone size: -
V gene: TRBV27
D gene: -
J gene: TRBJ2-1

CDR3 protein: CASSFNPFGTGELFF
CDR3 DNA: TGTGCCAGCAGCTTCAACCCGTTCGGAACCGGGGAGCTGTTTTTT
clone size: -
V gene: TRBV7-2
D gene: -
J gene: TRBJ2-2

CDR3 protein: CASTSDSLNTEAFF
CDR3 DNA: TGTGCCAGTACCTCGGACAGTCTGAACACTGAAGCTTTCTTT
clone size: -
V gene: TRBV19
D gene: -
J gene: TRBJ1-1

CDR3 protein: CASSQVWAYDRGSGELFF
CDR3 DNA: TGCGCCAGCAGCCAAGTCTGGGCTTACGACAGGGGGTCCGGGGAGCTGTTTTTT
clone size: -
V gene: TRBV4-3
D gene: TRBD1
J gene: TRBJ2-2

CDR3 protein: CASSPPTGSQETQYF
CDR3 DNA: TGTGCCAGCTCACCACCTACAGGGTCCCAAGAGACCCAGTACTTC
clone size: -
V gene: TRBV18
D gene: -
J gene: TRBJ2-5

CDR3 protein: CASSLGTGLSYEQYF
CDR3 DNA: TGTGCCAGCAGTCTCGGGACAGGGCTGTCCTACGAGCAGTACTTC
clone size: -
V gene: TRBV27
D gene: TRBD1
J gene: TRBJ2-7